The 12 T cell receptor beta chains reported below all come from one sample, sequenced in a study of OX40 agonist ivuxolimab in advanced cancers. The assay was immunoSEQ multiplex PCR, and TCRdb's table has in-frame clones only and misses some. The sample yields around 66,000 clones, 80% to 85% seen once. Sequencing used CD4+ or CD8+ T cells sorted from blood, obtained in a trial of the OX40 agonist ivuxolimab. All receptors come from an adult with an advanced solid tumor such as melanoma, head and neck, liver or kidney cancer.

This sequence joins TRBV9 and TRBJ2-1; the match to TRBD2 covers 8 bases. Per germline, CDR1 SGDLS and CDR2 YYNGEE. The CDR3 length is 19 residues. V lost 0 bases and J lost 0; bases outside the gene matches: 11. The CDR3 DNA sequence: TGTGCCAGCAGCGTAGCTACGGGACTAGGGAAGAGCTCCTACAATGAGCAGTTCTTC. Its translation is CASSVATGLGKSSYNEQFF.

The J gene is TRBJ2-1, the V gene TRBV7-9; TRBD1 is a possible D gene (6 bases). From germline, CDR1 is SEHNR and CDR2 FQNEAQ (reference sequence). CDR3 size: 13 residues. V was clipped by 6 bases and J by 12 bases, with 18 bases between them. This CDR3 reads CASRRRQDEAQFF. As DNA, the CDR3 is TGTGCCAGCAGACGTAGACAGGACGAGGCGCAGTTCTTC. Full variable domain (outside the CDR3, taken from reference TRBV7-9 and TRBJ2-1): DTGVSQNPRHKITKRGQNVTFRCDPISEHNRLYWYRQTLGQGPEFLTYFQNEAQLEKSRLLSDRFSAERPKGSFSTLEIQRTEQGDSAMYLCASRRRQDEAQFFGPGTRLTVL.

CDR3 sequence (DNA): TGTGCCAGCAGCGTAGACTGGGGTAAGCATTCACCCCTCCACTTT. Protein sequence: CASSVDWGKHSPLHF. The chain joins TRBV9 to TRBJ1-6; D not resolved. The CDR3 is 15 residues long. Germline CDR1 and CDR2: SGDLS and YYNGEE. Between the trimmed V and J ends, which lost 0 bases and 8 bases, there was a span of 12 bases.

The chain employs TRBV6-1 and TRBJ1-1; TRBD1 matches 11 bases. Trimming cost V 5 bases and J 7 bases; bases outside gene matches: 9. This CDR3 contains 15 residues. The germline gives CDR1 MNHNS, CDR2 SASEGT. The CDR3 DNA reads TGTGCCAGCAGTCCGCGGACAGGGGGCGCGAGTGAAGCTTTCTTT. It yields the protein CASSPRTGGASEAFF.

The chain carries TRBV6-4 and TRBJ1-2, with D perhaps matching TRBD1 (5 bases). CDR3 size: 15 residues. V lost 0 bases and J 1 base, leaving 9 bases between the germline ends. Germline lookup yields CDR1 MRHNA and CDR2 SNTAGT. CDR3 in amino acids: CASSDSAGNNYGYTF. In DNA form, the CDR3 reads TGTGCCAGCAGTGACTCGGCAGGGAATAACTATGGCTACACCTTC.

The chain uses TRBV2 and TRBJ2-7; 13 bases match TRBD2. This CDR3 has 14 residues. V gave up 6 bases and J gave up 4 bases; unmatched junction bases: 3. The germline CDR1 and CDR2 sequences are SNHLY and FYNNEI. The DNA of the CDR3 is TGTGCCAGCAGGGGGACTAGCGGGGAATACGAGCAGTACTTC. It specifies CASRGTSGEYEQYF.

The chain carries TRBV6-6 and TRBJ2-3; either TRBD1 or TRBD2 may fit D (5 bases each). The CDR3 contains 15 residues. Germline loops: CDR1 MNHNY, CDR2 SVGAGI (reference sequence). Trimming cost V 5 bases and J 6 bases, with 18 bases left between them. The CDR3 DNA reads TGTGCCAGCAGTAGTGGGACGGGAAATGGGGATACGCAGTATTTT. Protein: CASSSGTGNGDTQYF.

The chain uses TRBV28 and TRBJ2-3; 14 nucleotides line up with TRBD2. Germline CDR1 MDHEN, CDR2 SYDVKM. The CDR3 has 18 residues. V lost 5 bases to trimming and J lost 6 bases; unmatched junction nucleotides: 13. CDR3 DNA sequence: TGTGCCAGCAGTCCTCTCAGACTAGCGGGGGGGAAGGGGGATACGCAGTATTTT. Protein sequence: CASSPLRLAGGKGDTQYF.

The chain couples TRBV7-2 to TRBJ2-7, with D unclear. Between the trimmed V and J ends, which lost 3 bases and 0 bases, there was a span of 9 bases. The CDR3 is made up of 14 amino acids. CDR1 and CDR2 (germline): SGHTA, FQGNSA. Here the CDR3 reads CASSFGRNSYEQYF. The DNA of the CDR3 is TGTGCCAGCAGCTTCGGGCGAAACTCCTACGAGCAGTACTTC. Full variable domain (rest looked up from reference TRBV7-2 and TRBJ2-7): GAGVSQSPSNKVTEKGKDVELRCDPISGHTALYWYRQSLGQGLEFLIYFQGNSAPDKSGLPSDRFSAERTGGSVSTLTIQRTQQEDSAVYLCASSFGRNSYEQYFGPGTRLTVT.

V gene TRBV18 combines with J gene TRBJ2-1, with a possible D match to TRBD1 (6 bases). CDR1 is KGHSH and CDR2 is LQKENI in the germline V gene. The V end was cut by 5 bases, the J end by 15 bases, with 20 bases between. The CDR3 is 13 residues long. The CDR3 sequence: CASSSDSLGIRFF. CDR3 bases: TGTGCCAGCTCATCGGACAGTTTGGGTATACGGTTCTTC.

The chain combines TRBV19 with TRBJ1-6; D remains ambiguous. The CDR3 consists of 14 residues. Trimming removed 3 bases at V and 8 bases at J, with 11 bases between. Germline lookup yields CDR1 LNHDA and CDR2 SQIVND (reference sequence). CDR3 sequence (DNA): TGTGCCAGTAGTATGGGTCAGAGAGATTCACCCCTCCACTTT. Its translation is CASSMGQRDSPLHF.

The rearrangement links TRBV5-4 to TRBJ1-1; D gene unclear. Deletions cut 0 bases from V and 4 bases from J, with 10 bases between. Germline V lookup: CDR1 SGHNT, CDR2 YYREEE (reference sequence). This CDR3 contains 14 residues. CDR3 nucleotides: TGTGCCAGCAGCTTGGATCGGGTAAGCACTGAAGCTTTCTTT. Its protein product is CASSLDRVSTEAFF.